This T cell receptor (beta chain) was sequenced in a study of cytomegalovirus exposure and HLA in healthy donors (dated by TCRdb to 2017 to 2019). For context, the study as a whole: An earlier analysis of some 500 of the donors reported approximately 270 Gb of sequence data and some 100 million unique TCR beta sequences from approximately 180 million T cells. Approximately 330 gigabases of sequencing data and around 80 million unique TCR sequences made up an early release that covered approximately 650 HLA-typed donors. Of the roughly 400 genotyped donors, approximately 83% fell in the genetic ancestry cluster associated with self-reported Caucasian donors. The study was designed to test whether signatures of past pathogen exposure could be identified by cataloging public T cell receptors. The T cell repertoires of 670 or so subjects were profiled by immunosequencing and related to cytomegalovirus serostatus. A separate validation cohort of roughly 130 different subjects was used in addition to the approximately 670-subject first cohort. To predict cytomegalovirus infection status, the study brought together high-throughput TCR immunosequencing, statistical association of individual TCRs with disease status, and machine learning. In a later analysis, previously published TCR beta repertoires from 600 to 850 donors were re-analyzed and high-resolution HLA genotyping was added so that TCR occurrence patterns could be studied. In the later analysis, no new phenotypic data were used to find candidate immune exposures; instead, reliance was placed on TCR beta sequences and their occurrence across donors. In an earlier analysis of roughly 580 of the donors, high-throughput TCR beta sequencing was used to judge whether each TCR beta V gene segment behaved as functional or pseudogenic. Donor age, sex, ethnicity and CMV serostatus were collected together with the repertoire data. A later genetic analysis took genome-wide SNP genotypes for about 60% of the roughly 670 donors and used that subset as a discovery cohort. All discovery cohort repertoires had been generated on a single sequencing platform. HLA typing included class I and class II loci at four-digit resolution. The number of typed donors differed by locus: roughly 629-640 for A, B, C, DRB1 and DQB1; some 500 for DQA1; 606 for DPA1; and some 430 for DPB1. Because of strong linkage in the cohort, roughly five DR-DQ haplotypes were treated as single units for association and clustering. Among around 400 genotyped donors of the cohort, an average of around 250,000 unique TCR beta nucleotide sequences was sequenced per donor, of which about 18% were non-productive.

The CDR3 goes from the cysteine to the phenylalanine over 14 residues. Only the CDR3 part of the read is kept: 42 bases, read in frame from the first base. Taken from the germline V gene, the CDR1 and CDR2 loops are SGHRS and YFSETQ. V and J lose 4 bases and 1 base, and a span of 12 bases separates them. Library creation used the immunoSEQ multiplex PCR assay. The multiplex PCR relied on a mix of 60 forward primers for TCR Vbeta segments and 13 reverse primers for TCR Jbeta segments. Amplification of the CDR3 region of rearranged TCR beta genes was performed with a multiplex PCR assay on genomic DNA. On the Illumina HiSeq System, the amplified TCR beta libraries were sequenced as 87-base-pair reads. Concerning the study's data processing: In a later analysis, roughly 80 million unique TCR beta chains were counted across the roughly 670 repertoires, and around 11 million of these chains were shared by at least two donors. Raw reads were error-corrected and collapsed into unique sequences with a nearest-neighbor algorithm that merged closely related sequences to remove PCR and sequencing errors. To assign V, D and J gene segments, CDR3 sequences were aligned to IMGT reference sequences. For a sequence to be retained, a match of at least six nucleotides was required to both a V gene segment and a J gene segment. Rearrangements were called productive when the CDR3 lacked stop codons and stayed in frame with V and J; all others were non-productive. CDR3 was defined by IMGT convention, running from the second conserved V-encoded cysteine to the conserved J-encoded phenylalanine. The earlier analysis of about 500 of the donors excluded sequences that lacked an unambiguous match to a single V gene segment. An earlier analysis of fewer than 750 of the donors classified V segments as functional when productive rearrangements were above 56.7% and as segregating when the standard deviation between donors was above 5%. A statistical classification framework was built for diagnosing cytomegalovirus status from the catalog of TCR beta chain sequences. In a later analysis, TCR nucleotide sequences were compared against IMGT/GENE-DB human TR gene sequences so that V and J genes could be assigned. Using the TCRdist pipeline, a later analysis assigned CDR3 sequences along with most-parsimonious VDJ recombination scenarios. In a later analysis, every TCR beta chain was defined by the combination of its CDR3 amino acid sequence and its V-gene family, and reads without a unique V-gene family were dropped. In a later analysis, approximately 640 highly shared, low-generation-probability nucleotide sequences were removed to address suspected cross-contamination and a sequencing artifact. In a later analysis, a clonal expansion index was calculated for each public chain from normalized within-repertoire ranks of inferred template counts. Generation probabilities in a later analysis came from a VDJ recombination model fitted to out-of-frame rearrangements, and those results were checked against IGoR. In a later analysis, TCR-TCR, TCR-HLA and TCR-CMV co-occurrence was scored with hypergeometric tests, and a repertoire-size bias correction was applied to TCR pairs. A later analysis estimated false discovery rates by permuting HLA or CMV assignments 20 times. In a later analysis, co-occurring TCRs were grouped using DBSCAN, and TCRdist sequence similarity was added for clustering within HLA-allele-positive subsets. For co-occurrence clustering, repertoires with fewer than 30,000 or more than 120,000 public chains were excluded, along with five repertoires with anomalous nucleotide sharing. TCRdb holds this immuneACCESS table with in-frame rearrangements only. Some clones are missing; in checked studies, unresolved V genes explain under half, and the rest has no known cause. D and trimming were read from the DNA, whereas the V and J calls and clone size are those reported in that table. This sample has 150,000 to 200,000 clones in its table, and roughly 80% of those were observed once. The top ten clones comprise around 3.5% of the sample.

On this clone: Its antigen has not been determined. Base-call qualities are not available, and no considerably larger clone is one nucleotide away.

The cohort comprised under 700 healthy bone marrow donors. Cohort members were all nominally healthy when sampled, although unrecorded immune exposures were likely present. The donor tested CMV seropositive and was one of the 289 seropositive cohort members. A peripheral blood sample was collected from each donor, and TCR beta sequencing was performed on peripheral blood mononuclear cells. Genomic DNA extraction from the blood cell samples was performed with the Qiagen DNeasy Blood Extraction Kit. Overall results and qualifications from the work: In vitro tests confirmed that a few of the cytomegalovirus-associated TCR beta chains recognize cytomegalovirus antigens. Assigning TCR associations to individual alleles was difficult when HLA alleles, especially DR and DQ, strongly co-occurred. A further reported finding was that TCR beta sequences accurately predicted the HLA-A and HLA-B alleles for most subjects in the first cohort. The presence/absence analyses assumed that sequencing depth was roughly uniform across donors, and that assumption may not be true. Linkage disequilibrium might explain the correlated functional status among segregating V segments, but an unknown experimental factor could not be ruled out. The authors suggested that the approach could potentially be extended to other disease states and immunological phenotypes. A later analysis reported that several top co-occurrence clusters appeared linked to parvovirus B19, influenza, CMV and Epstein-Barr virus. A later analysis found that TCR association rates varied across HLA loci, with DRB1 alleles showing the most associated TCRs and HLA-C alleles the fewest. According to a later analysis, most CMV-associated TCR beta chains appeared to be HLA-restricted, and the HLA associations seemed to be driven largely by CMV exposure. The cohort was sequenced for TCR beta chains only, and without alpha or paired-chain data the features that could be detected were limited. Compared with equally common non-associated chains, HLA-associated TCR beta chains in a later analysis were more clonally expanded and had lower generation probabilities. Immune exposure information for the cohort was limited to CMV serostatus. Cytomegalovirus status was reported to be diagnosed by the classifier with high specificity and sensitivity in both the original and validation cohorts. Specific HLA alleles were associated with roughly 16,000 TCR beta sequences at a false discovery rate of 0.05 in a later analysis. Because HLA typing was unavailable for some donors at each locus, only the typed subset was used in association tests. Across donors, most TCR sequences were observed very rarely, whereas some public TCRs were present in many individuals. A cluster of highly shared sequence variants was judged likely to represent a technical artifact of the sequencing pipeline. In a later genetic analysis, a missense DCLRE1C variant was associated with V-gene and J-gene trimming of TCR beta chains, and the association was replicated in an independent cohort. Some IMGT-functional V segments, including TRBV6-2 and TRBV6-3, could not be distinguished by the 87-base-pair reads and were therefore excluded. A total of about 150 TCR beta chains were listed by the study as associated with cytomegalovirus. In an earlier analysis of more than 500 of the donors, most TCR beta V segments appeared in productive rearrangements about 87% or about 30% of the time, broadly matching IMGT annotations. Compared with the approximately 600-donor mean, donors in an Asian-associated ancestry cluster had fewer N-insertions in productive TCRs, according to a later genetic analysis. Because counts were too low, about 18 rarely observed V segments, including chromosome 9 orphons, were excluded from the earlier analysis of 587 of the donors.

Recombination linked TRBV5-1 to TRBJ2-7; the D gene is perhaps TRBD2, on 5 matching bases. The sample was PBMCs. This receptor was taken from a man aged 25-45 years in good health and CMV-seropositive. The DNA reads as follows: TGCGCCAGCAGCACGGGATACCTATCCTACGAGCAGTACTTC. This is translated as CASSTGYLSYEQYF.